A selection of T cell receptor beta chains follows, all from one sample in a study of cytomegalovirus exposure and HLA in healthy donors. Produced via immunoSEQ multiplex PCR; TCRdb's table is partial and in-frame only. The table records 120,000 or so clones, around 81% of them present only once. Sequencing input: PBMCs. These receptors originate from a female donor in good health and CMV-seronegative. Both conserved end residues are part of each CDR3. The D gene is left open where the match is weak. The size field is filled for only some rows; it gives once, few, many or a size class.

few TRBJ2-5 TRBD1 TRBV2 CASRFGQGGIGSQETQYF TGTGCCAGCAGATTCGGACAGGGGGGGATTGGGAGCCAAGAGACCCAGTACTTC
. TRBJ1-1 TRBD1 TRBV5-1 CASSLRQGLNTEAFF TGCGCCAGCAGCCTCAGACAGGGCTTGAACACTGAAGCTTTCTTT
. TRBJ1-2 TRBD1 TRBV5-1 CASSLGQGGLYGYTF TGCGCCAGCAGCTTGGGGCAGGGGGGACTCTATGGCTACACCTTC
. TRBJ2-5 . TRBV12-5 CASGLVPRAGYQETQYF TGTGCTAGTGGTTTGGTACCAAGGGCGGGGTACCAAGAGACCCAGTACTTC
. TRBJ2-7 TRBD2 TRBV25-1 CASSEPGTSGSTYEQYF TGTGCCAGCAGTGAACCCGGGACTAGCGGGAGTACATACGAGCAGTACTTC
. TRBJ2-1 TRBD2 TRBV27 CASHPTSSGRLYNEQFF TGTGCCAGCCACCCCACATCTAGCGGGCGTCTCTACAATGAGCAGTTCTTC
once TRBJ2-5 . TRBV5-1 CASSTSGADQETQYF TGCGCCAGCAGTACCAGTGGGGCCGACCAAGAGACCCAGTACTTC
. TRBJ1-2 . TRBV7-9 CASSYPGRETNNYGYTF TGTGCCAGCAGCTATCCAGGCCGGGAGACAAATAACTATGGCTACACCTTC
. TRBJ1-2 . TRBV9 CASSGGTRQINYGYTF TGTGCCAGCAGCGGGGGGACAAGACAAATTAACTATGGCTACACCTTC
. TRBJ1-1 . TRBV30 CAWSGWGRNTEAFF TGTGCCTGGAGTGGATGGGGCCGGAACACTGAAGCTTTCTTT
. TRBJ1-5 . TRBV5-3 CARSRPRGFSNQPQHF TGTGCCAGAAGCCGACCCAGGGGATTTAGCAATCAGCCCCAGCATTTT
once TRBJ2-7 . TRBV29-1 CSVEPPGTYEQYF TGCAGCGTTGAACCCCCGGGGACCTACGAGCAGTACTTC
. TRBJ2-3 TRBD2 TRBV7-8 CASSPAGIRADTQYF TGTGCCAGCAGCCCAGCGGGGATCCGGGCAGATACGCAGTATTTT
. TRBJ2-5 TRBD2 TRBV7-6 CASSFYWTSGGQGTQYF TGTGCCAGCAGCTTCTACTGGACTAGCGGGGGCCAAGGGACCCAGTACTTC
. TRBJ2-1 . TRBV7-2 CASSLRAGYNEQFF TGTGCCAGCAGCTTAAGGGCAGGGTACAATGAGCAGTTCTTC
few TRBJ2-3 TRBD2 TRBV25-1 CASSGGGRTSGDTQYF TGTGCCAGCAGCGGCGGGGGTCGGACTAGCGGTGATACGCAGTATTTT
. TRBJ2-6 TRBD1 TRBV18 CASSPDRSSGANVLTF TGTGCCAGCTCACCGGACAGGAGCTCTGGGGCCAACGTCCTGACTTTC
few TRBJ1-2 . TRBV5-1 CASSLRGLEGYTF TGCGCCAGCAGCCTTAGAGGACTGGAGGGCTACACCTTC
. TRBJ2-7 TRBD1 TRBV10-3 CAISESKGQGRSEQYF TGTGCCATCAGTGAGTCGAAGGGACAGGGACGATCCGAGCAGTACTTC